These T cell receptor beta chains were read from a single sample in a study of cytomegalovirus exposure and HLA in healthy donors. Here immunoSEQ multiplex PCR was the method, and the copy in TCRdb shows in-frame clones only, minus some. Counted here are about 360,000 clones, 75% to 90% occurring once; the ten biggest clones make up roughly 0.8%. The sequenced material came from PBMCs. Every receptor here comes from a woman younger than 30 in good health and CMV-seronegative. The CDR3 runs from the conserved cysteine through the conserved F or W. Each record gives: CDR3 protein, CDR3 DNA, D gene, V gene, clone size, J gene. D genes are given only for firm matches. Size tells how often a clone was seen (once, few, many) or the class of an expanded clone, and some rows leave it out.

CDR3aa: CASSLAGGPVTDTQYF; CDR3nt: TGTGCCAGCAGCTTAGCGGGAGGGCCCGTCACAGATACGCAGTATTTT; d_gene: TRBD2; v_gene: TRBV7-2; abundance: NA; j_gene: TRBJ2-3
CDR3aa: CAWSDAAGSGANVLTF; CDR3nt: TGTGCCTGGAGTGATGCAGCGGGGTCTGGGGCCAACGTCCTGACTTTC; d_gene: TRBD2; v_gene: TRBV30; abundance: NA; j_gene: TRBJ2-6
CDR3aa: CASSSLLQRGGLSQETQYF; CDR3nt: TGTGCCAGCAGTTCACTCCTCCAGCGGGGGGGCCTGTCCCAAGAGACCCAGTACTTC; d_gene: TRBD2; v_gene: TRBV28; abundance: NA; j_gene: TRBJ2-5
CDR3aa: CASSQEGPNTEAFF; CDR3nt: TGTGCCAGCAGCCAAGAGGGCCCGAACACTGAAGCTTTCTTT; d_gene: NA; v_gene: TRBV4-2; abundance: NA; j_gene: TRBJ1-1
CDR3aa: CASSLEGTPTYEQYF; CDR3nt: TGCGCCAGCAGCTTGGAGGGGACTCCTACCTACGAGCAGTACTTC; d_gene: NA; v_gene: TRBV5-1; abundance: once; j_gene: TRBJ2-7
CDR3aa: CASRLADEQFF; CDR3nt: TGTGCCAGCAGATTAGCGGATGAGCAGTTCTTC; d_gene: NA; v_gene: TRBV2; abundance: few; j_gene: TRBJ2-1
CDR3aa: CASSVLRGQKETEAFF; CDR3nt: TGTGCCAGCAGCGTATTGAGGGGGCAAAAGGAGACTGAAGCTTTCTTT; d_gene: TRBD1; v_gene: TRBV9; abundance: NA; j_gene: TRBJ1-1
CDR3aa: CASSSTGTYEQYF; CDR3nt: TGTGCCAGCAGTTCGACAGGGACCTACGAGCAGTACTTC; d_gene: TRBD1; v_gene: TRBV28; abundance: NA; j_gene: TRBJ2-7
CDR3aa: CSVTGGARPGGTEAFF; CDR3nt: TGCAGCGTGACAGGGGGCGCTAGGCCCGGGGGCACTGAAGCTTTCTTT; d_gene: TRBD1; v_gene: TRBV29-1; abundance: NA; j_gene: TRBJ1-1
CDR3aa: CASSSDSSSYNEQFF; CDR3nt: TGTGCCAGTAGCTCCGACAGTAGCTCCTACAATGAGCAGTTCTTC; d_gene: NA; v_gene: TRBV19; abundance: NA; j_gene: TRBJ2-1
CDR3aa: CASSPMGPRAAWDRAPYEQYF; CDR3nt: TGCGCCAGCAGCCCGATGGGTCCCCGAGCGGCCTGGGACAGGGCCCCATACGAGCAGTACTTC; d_gene: TRBD1; v_gene: TRBV5-1; abundance: NA; j_gene: TRBJ2-7
CDR3aa: CASSEDGQGHQDTQYF; CDR3nt: TGTGCCAGCAGCGAGGATGGGCAGGGTCATCAAGATACGCAGTATTTT; d_gene: NA; v_gene: TRBV28; abundance: NA; j_gene: TRBJ2-3
CDR3aa: CASSLLSDEFF; CDR3nt: TGTGCCAGCAGCTTGCTGAGTGATGAGTTCTTC; d_gene: NA; v_gene: TRBV5-4; abundance: NA; j_gene: TRBJ2-1
CDR3aa: CASSLDGGSLAKNIQYF; CDR3nt: TGTGCCAGCAGCTTGGATGGCGGGAGTCTAGCCAAAAACATTCAGTACTTC; d_gene: TRBD2; v_gene: TRBV5-4; abundance: NA; j_gene: TRBJ2-4
CDR3aa: CASRGPNEQYF; CDR3nt: TGTGCCAGCAGGGGGCCAAACGAGCAGTACTTC; d_gene: NA; v_gene: TRBV28; abundance: NA; j_gene: TRBJ2-7
CDR3aa: CASSLGTGETGELFF; CDR3nt: TGCGCCAGCAGCTTGGGGACAGGGGAGACCGGGGAGCTGTTTTTT; d_gene: TRBD1; v_gene: TRBV5-1; abundance: NA; j_gene: TRBJ2-2
CDR3aa: CASSRLVRAYNEQFF; CDR3nt: TGTGCCAGCAGTAGACTAGTGCGAGCCTACAATGAGCAGTTCTTC; d_gene: NA; v_gene: TRBV27; abundance: once; j_gene: TRBJ2-1
CDR3aa: CASSEAARTGEKLFF; CDR3nt: TGTGCCAGCAGTGAAGCAGCCCGGACAGGAGAAAAACTGTTTTTT; d_gene: TRBD1; v_gene: TRBV6-1; abundance: NA; j_gene: TRBJ1-4
CDR3aa: CASSTGVGTEAFF; CDR3nt: TGTGCCAGCAGTACAGGGGTGGGCACTGAAGCTTTCTTT; d_gene: TRBD1; v_gene: TRBV6-5; abundance: NA; j_gene: TRBJ1-1
CDR3aa: CASSFGTSGGSRQYF; CDR3nt: TGCGCCAGCAGCTTCGGGACTAGCGGGGGGTCCAGGCAGTACTTC; d_gene: TRBD2; v_gene: TRBV5-1; abundance: NA; j_gene: TRBJ2-7
CDR3aa: CASSLLDRARGYTF; CDR3nt: TGTGCCAGCAGTTTATTGGACAGGGCTCGGGGCTACACCTTC; d_gene: TRBD1; v_gene: TRBV28; abundance: NA; j_gene: TRBJ1-2
CDR3aa: CASSVGGNYGYTF; CDR3nt: TGTGCCAGCAGCGTAGGCGGAAACTATGGCTACACCTTC; d_gene: NA; v_gene: TRBV9; abundance: NA; j_gene: TRBJ1-2
CDR3aa: CASSPRQGAGEKLFF; CDR3nt: TGTGCCAGCAGCCCACGACAGGGGGCAGGTGAAAAACTGTTTTTT; d_gene: TRBD1; v_gene: TRBV7-2; abundance: NA; j_gene: TRBJ1-4
CDR3aa: CASSVGQGVPEKLFF; CDR3nt: TGTGCCAGCAGCGTAGGTCAGGGCGTCCCTGAAAAACTGTTTTTT; d_gene: NA; v_gene: TRBV9; abundance: once; j_gene: TRBJ1-4
CDR3aa: CASSQIPGQGTDRSGNTIYF; CDR3nt: TGTGCCAGCTCACAAATACCGGGACAGGGGACCGACCGCTCTGGAAACACCATATATTTT; d_gene: TRBD1; v_gene: TRBV18; abundance: NA; j_gene: TRBJ1-3
CDR3aa: CASSVELGGGEQYF; CDR3nt: TGTGCCAGCAGCGTCGAGTTGGGAGGGGGCGAGCAGTACTTC; d_gene: NA; v_gene: TRBV9; abundance: NA; j_gene: TRBJ2-7
CDR3aa: CASSYSGEGGYTF; CDR3nt: TGTGCCAGCAGCTATTCAGGGGAGGGTGGCTACACCTTC; d_gene: NA; v_gene: TRBV7-9; abundance: NA; j_gene: TRBJ1-2
CDR3aa: CASSGQGLTNEKLFF; CDR3nt: TGTGCCAGCAGCGGACAGGGGTTGACTAATGAAAAACTGTTTTTT; d_gene: TRBD1; v_gene: TRBV9; abundance: NA; j_gene: TRBJ1-4
CDR3aa: CASKVEAANYGYTF; CDR3nt: TGTGCCAGCAAAGTCGAGGCAGCTAACTATGGCTACACCTTC; d_gene: NA; v_gene: TRBV28; abundance: once; j_gene: TRBJ1-2
CDR3aa: CASSFDRGGVQPQHF; CDR3nt: TGTGCCAGCAGTTTCGACAGGGGCGGGGTTCAGCCCCAGCATTTT; d_gene: TRBD1; v_gene: TRBV6-5; abundance: few; j_gene: TRBJ1-5
CDR3aa: CASSLVANYGYTF; CDR3nt: TGTGCCAGCAGCCTAGTAGCCAACTATGGCTACACCTTC; d_gene: NA; v_gene: TRBV5-4; abundance: NA; j_gene: TRBJ1-2
CDR3aa: CASSALYSGSHEQYF; CDR3nt: TGTGCCAGCAGCGCCCTATACAGTGGCAGCCACGAGCAGTACTTC; d_gene: NA; v_gene: TRBV5-8; abundance: NA; j_gene: TRBJ2-7
CDR3aa: CASSSTGNGELFF; CDR3nt: TGTGCCAGCAGCTCGACAGGGAACGGGGAGCTGTTTTTT; d_gene: TRBD1; v_gene: TRBV13; abundance: once; j_gene: TRBJ2-2
CDR3aa: CASDKGNADTQYF; CDR3nt: TGTGCCTCCGACAAGGGGAATGCTGATACGCAGTATTTT; d_gene: NA; v_gene: TRBV10-3; abundance: NA; j_gene: TRBJ2-3
CDR3aa: CASSLRQGAGAANEKLFF; CDR3nt: TGTGCCAGCAGTTTGAGACAGGGGGCCGGAGCGGCTAATGAAAAACTGTTTTTT; d_gene: TRBD1; v_gene: TRBV28; abundance: NA; j_gene: TRBJ1-4
CDR3aa: CASSLSVSGTAHGYTF; CDR3nt: TGTGCCAGCAGTTTGTCTGTCTCGGGGACAGCCCATGGCTACACCTTC; d_gene: TRBD1; v_gene: TRBV27; abundance: NA; j_gene: TRBJ1-2
CDR3aa: CASSGTSIYNEQFF; CDR3nt: TGCGCCAGCAGTGGGACTAGCATCTACAATGAGCAGTTCTTC; d_gene: TRBD2; v_gene: TRBV10-1; abundance: NA; j_gene: TRBJ2-1
CDR3aa: CASSYLGQGGNTIYF; CDR3nt: TGTGCCAGCAGTTACTTAGGACAGGGCGGAAACACCATATATTTT; d_gene: TRBD1; v_gene: TRBV6-6; abundance: NA; j_gene: TRBJ1-3
CDR3aa: CASSRGMNTEAFF; CDR3nt: TGTGCCAGTAGTCGGGGTATGAACACTGAAGCTTTCTTT; d_gene: NA; v_gene: TRBV19; abundance: NA; j_gene: TRBJ1-1
CDR3aa: CASSRGNRYNEQFF; CDR3nt: TGTGCCAGCAGCAGGGGGAACAGGTACAATGAGCAGTTCTTC; d_gene: TRBD1; v_gene: TRBV6-1; abundance: NA; j_gene: TRBJ2-1
CDR3aa: CAWSPGFSGNTIYF; CDR3nt: TGTGCCTGGAGCCCGGGGTTCTCTGGAAACACCATATATTTT; d_gene: NA; v_gene: TRBV30; abundance: few; j_gene: TRBJ1-3
CDR3aa: CASSLTTISNQPQHF; CDR3nt: TGTGCCAGCAGTTTGACAACAATTAGCAATCAGCCCCAGCATTTT; d_gene: NA; v_gene: TRBV6-1; abundance: NA; j_gene: TRBJ1-5
CDR3aa: CASSTRQGGEKLFF; CDR3nt: TGTGCCAGCAGCACCCGACAGGGTGGGGAAAAACTGTTTTTT; d_gene: TRBD1; v_gene: TRBV11-2; abundance: NA; j_gene: TRBJ1-4
CDR3aa: CASSYRLGATDTQYF; CDR3nt: TGTGCCAGCAGTTACAGGTTGGGGGCCACAGATACGCAGTATTTT; d_gene: NA; v_gene: TRBV11-3; abundance: once; j_gene: TRBJ2-3
CDR3aa: CSVGRQGSYGYTF; CDR3nt: TGCAGCGTTGGTAGGCAGGGGAGCTATGGCTACACCTTC; d_gene: NA; v_gene: TRBV29-1; abundance: few; j_gene: TRBJ1-2
CDR3aa: CASSSGQGSGNTIYF; CDR3nt: TGTGCCAGCAGCTCGGGACAGGGCTCTGGAAACACCATATATTTT; d_gene: TRBD1; v_gene: TRBV7-9; abundance: NA; j_gene: TRBJ1-3